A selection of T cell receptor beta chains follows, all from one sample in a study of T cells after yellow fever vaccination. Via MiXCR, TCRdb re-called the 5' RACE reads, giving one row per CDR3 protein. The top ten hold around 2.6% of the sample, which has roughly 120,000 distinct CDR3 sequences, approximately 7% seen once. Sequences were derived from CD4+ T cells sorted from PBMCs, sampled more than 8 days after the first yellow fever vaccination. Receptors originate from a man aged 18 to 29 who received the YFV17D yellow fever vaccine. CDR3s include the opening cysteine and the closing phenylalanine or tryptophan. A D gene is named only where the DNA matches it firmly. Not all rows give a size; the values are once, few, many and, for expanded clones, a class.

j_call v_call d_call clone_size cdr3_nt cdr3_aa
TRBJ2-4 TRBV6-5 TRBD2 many TGTGCCAGCAGTTACGGGTCGGGGACTAGCGGAAACATTCAGTACTTC CASSYGSGTSGNIQYF
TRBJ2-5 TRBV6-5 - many TGTGCCAGCAGTTACGAAAGACAGACCCCGTTCCAGTACTTC CASSYERQTPFQYF
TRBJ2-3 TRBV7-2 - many TGTGCCAGCAGCTTGCGTTGGGGGGCAGATACGCAGTATTTT CASSLRWGADTQYF
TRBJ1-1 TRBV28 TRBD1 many TGTGCCAGCAGGCACCCCGACAGGGTTAACACTGAAGCTTTCTTT CASRHPDRVNTEAFF
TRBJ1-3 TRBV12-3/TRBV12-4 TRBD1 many TGTGCCAGCAGTTCCGGGACAGTTGTTGACACCATATATTTT CASSSGTVVDTIYF
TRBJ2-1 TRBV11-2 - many TGTGCCAGCAGGGGGGGATACAATGAGCAGTTCTTC CASRGGYNEQFF
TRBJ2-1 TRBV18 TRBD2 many TGTGCCAGCGCCGGGACTAGCGGGGAATATCGTGAGCAGTTCTTC CASAGTSGEYREQFF
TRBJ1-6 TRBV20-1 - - TGCAGTGCTGGGGTGGGGTCAAGCCCCCTCCACTTT CSAGVGSSPLHF
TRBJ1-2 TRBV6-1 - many TGTGCCAGCAGAGACAGCTCATTATATGGCTACACCTTC CASRDSSLYGYTF
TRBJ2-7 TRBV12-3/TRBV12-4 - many TGTGCCAGCAGCGGTGTTTTGGCAGGGGAGCAGTACTTC CASSGVLAGEQYF
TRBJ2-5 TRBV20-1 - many TGCAGTGCTCAAGGGCGGGAGACCCAGTACTTC CSAQGRETQYF
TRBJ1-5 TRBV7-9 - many TGTGCCAGCAGCTTAGAGGCAGGTCCCCTGGGGCCCCAGCATTTT CASSLEAGPLGPQHF
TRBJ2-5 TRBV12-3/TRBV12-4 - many TGTGCCAGCAGGGACACCACAACAGAGACCCAGTACTTC CASRDTTTETQYF
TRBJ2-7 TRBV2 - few TGTGCCAGCAGTAGATCCCGCCAGGCCGGGTGGTTGGAGCAGTACTTC CASSRSRQAGWLEQYF
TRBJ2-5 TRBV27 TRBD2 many TGTGCCAGCAGTCTCCACCCTAGCGGGGGCCCTCAAGAGACCCAGTACTTC CASSLHPSGGPQETQYF
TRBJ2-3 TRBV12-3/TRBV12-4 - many TGTGCCAGCAGTTTAATGGGGGGAGGCACAGATACGCAGTATTTT CASSLMGGGTDTQYF
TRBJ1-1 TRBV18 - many TGTGCCAGCTCACCACCTTGGGCCGCGAAGGCGGCAGAAGCTTTCTTT CASSPPWAAKAAEAFF
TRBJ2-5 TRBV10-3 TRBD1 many TGTGCCATCAGTCTCACAGGGGGGTTAGAGACCCAGTACTTC CAISLTGGLETQYF
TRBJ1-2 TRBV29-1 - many TGCAGCGTTGGGGGCAGGGACTATGGCTACACCTTC CSVGGRDYGYTF
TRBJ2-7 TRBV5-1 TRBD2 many TGCGCCAGCAGCTTAACTAGCGGGGGCCCTCGCTACGAGCAGTACTTC CASSLTSGGPRYEQYF
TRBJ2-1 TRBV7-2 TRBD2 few TGTGCCAGCAGCTTTAGACTAGCGAGAGAGCAGTTCTTC CASSFRLAREQFF
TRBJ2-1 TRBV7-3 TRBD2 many TGTGCCAGCAGCTTAATGCGGGGGGCATACAATGAGCAGTTCTTC CASSLMRGAYNEQFF
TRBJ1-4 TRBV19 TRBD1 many TGTGCCAGTTCGGACAGGCCAGGAGCAACTAATGAAAAACTGTTTTTT CASSDRPGATNEKLFF
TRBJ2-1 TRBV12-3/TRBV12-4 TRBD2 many TGTGCCAGCAGCCCTACTAGCGGAAATCAGTTCTTC CASSPTSGNQFF
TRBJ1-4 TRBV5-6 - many TGTGCCAGTGGGGCCATGACAACTAATGAAAAACTGTTTTTT CASGAMTTNEKLFF
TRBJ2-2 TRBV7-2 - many TGTGCCAGCAGCCGTCTCGGGCTGGCGAACACCGGGGAGCTGTTTTTT CASSRLGLANTGELFF
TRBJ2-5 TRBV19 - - TGTGCCAGTAGTATAAGGGTCCCAGAGACCCAGTACTTC CASSIRVPETQYF
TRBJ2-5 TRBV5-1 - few TGCGCCAGCAGCAGGGACTTTCAAGAGACCCAGTACTTC CASSRDFQETQYF
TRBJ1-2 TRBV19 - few TGTGCCAGTAGTTTTACTGGGAGGAAGTTTAACTATGGCTACACCTTC CASSFTGRKFNYGYTF
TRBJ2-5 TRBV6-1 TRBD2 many TGTGCCAGCAGCTCCCGACTAGCGGTGTACCAAGAGACCCAGTACTTC CASSSRLAVYQETQYF
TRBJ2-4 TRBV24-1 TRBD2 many TGTGCCACCAGTGATCCCGGTGGGGGGGGTGGCATTCAGTACTTC CATSDPGGGGGIQYF
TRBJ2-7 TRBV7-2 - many TGTGCCAGCAGCACCTTCGACAGACCCTACGAGCAGTACTTC CASSTFDRPYEQYF
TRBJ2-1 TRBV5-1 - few TGCGCCAGTCGCGAGTCCGGCTCCTACAATGAGCAGTTCTTC CASRESGSYNEQFF
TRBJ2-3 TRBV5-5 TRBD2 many TGTGCCAGCAGCTTGGGGGCGCTAGCGGGGGGACTCGTCCAGTATTTT CASSLGALAGGLVQYF
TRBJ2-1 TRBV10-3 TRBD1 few TGTGCCATCAACGGGAAGGGGGCGGACAATGAGCAGTTCTTC CAINGKGADNEQFF
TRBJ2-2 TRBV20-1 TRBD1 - TGCAGTGCTAGCAGCAGGGGGTCGTACACCGGGGAGCTGTTTTTT CSASSRGSYTGELFF
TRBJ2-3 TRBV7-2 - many TGTGCCAGCAGCCAGAGCATCGCAGATACGCAGTATTTT CASSQSIADTQYF
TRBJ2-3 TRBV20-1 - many TGCAGTGCTAGGCCGCCCGAAAACACAGATACGCAGTATTTT CSARPPENTDTQYF
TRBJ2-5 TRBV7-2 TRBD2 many TGTGCCAGCAGCCCCGGGACTAGTGAGGAGACCCAGTACTTC CASSPGTSEETQYF
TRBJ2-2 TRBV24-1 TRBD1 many TGTGCAACCAGTGGGGTGACAGGGGACACCGGGGAGCTGTTTTTT CATSGVTGDTGELFF
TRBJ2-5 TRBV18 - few TGTGCCAGCTCCAGGTCGGCGGTACAAGAGACCCAGTACTTC CASSRSAVQETQYF
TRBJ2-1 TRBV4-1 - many TGCGCCAGCAGCCAAGGGGCAATGACAGACAGGACCTCTAATGAGCAGTTCTTC CASSQGAMTDRTSNEQFF
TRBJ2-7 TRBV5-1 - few TGCGCCAGCAGCTTGGTAGGCGGATCCCCCTACGAGCAGTACTTC CASSLVGGSPYEQYF
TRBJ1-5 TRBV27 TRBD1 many TGTGCCAGCAGTCCCGGACAGGGTTATCAGCCCCAGCATTTT CASSPGQGYQPQHF
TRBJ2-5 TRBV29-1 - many TGCAGCGTAGCTAATCAAGAGACCCAGTACTTC CSVANQETQYF
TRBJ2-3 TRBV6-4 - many TGTGCCAGCAGTGAAACTTCGGGGGTGACAGATACGCAGTATTTT CASSETSGVTDTQYF
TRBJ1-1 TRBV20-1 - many TGCAGTGCTAGAACGACAGACCCAGGCGAAGCTTTCTTT CSARTTDPGEAFF
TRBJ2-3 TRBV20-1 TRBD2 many TGCAGTGCTCCGAGCTTGGGGGAGCGGGGGACCACAGATACGCAGTATTTT CSAPSLGERGTTDTQYF
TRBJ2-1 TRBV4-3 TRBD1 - TGCGCCAGCAGCCTCATTACAGGGGGGAATGAGCAGTTCTTC CASSLITGGNEQFF
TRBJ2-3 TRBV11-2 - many TGTGCCAGCAGCCTCCAGACTGGAACAGATACGCAGTATTTT CASSLQTGTDTQYF
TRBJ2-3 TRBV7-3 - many TGTGCCAGCAGCTTATTTGGGGGGCCGGAGGATACGCAGTATTTT CASSLFGGPEDTQYF
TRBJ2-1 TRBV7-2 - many TGTGCCAGCAGCCGGACCCCCGCGAATGAGCAGTTCTTC CASSRTPANEQFF
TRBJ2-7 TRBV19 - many TGTGCCAGTAGTCAGGGGAAGGACTACGAGCAGTACTTC CASSQGKDYEQYF
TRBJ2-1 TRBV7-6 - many TGTGCCAGCAGCTTAGTCCGGGGGCAGTACAATGAGCAGTTCTTC CASSLVRGQYNEQFF
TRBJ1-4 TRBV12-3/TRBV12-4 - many TGTGCCAGCAGTTCACCGCCGGGTGAAAAACTGTTTTTT CASSSPPGEKLFF